This T cell receptor beta chain was found in a study of T cells after yellow fever vaccination. The study's findings and limits: Peaking faster, on day 5 versus 15, the secondary response was nonetheless weaker. Of the clonotypes, a small share occurred in both CD4 and CD8 compartments.

This clonotype occurred a few times. The antigen is undetermined. J was trimmed by 8 bases and V by 5 bases; bases with no gene match: 10. CDR3 size: 15 residues. Germline loops: CDR1 SGHTA, CDR2 FQGNSA. TCR cDNA was made by 5'RACE template switching, adding a universal primer site and UMIs. TCRdb redid the calling of the 5' RACE reads with MiXCR, one entry per CDR3 protein. The data show some 320,000 distinct CDR3 sequences, over 3.5% seen once. Sequenced material: PBMCs, taken 15 days after the yellow fever booster vaccination. The sequence was obtained from a man younger than 35 who received the YFV17D yellow fever vaccine. The J gene is TRBJ1-4, the V gene TRBV7-2, with 8 positions matching TRBD1. In nucleotides, the CDR3 is TGTGCCAGCAGCCTAGTGACAGGGGTCTGGGAAAAACTGTTTTTT. It specifies CASSLVTGVWEKLFF.